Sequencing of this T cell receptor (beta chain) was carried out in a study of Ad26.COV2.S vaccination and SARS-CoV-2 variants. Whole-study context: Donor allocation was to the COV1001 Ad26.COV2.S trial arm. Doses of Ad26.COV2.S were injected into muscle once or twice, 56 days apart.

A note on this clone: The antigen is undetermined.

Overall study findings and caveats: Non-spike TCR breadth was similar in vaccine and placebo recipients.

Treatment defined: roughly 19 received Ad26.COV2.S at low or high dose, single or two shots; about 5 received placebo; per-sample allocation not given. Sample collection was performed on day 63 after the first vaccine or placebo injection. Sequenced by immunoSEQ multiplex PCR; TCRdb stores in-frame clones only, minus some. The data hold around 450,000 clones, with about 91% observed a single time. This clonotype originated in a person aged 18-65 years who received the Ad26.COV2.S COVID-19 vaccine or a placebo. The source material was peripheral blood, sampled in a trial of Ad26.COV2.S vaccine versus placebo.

The CDR3 DNA is TGTGCCAGCAGCGGGAGGACTAGCGGGAACACCGGGGAGCTGTTTTTT. This codes for CASSGRTSGNTGELFF. The chain couples TRBV9 to TRBJ2-2, with 10 bases lining up with TRBD2. The CDR3 sequence is 16 residues long. Germline assignment: CDR1 SGDLS and CDR2 YYNGEE. V lost 3 bases and J lost 1; bases outside the gene matches: 3.